This T cell receptor (beta chain) was retrieved from a study of cytomegalovirus exposure and HLA in healthy donors. Note on this clone: No antigen is known for it. An end of the junction does not agree with germline; a read error may underlie this.

Study outcomes and limitations: Within a later analysis, the majority of CMV-associated TCR beta chains appeared HLA-restricted. Follow-up analysis later connected one missense variant in DCLRE1C with trimming of TCR beta V- and J-genes.

PCR involved 60 Vbeta and 13 Jbeta primers. The table came from immunoSEQ multiplex PCR; TCRdb's copy has only in-frame clones and leaves some out. The sample holds about 100,000 clones; under 80% are singletons and the top ten take 4.5% to 5%. Germline loops: CDR1 SGHTA, CDR2 FQGNSA. The CDR3 consists of 14 residues. The origin of this receptor is a young woman in good health and CMV-seropositive. Source material: PBMCs. The V gene is TRBV7-2, the J gene TRBJ2-1, with 7 nucleotides matching TRBD2. The CDR3 spells CASSLAGPYNEQFF. CDR3 bases: TGTGCCAGCAGTTTAGCGGGCCCCTACAATGAGCAGTTCTTC.